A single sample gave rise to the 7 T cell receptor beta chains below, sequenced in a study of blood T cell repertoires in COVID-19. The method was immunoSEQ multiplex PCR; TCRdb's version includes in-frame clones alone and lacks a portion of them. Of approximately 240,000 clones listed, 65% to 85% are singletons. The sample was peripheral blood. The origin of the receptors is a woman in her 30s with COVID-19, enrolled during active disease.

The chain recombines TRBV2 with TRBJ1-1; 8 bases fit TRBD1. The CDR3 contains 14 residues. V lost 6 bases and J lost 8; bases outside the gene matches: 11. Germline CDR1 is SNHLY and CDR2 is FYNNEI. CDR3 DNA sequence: TGTGCCAGCAGCGAAAGACAGGGGCGGGTGGAAGCTTTCTTT. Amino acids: CASSERQGRVEAFF.

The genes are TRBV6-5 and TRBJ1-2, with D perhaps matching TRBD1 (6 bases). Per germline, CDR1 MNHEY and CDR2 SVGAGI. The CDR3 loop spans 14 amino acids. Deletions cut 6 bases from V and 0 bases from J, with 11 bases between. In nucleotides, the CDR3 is TGTGCCAGCAGCCCAACAGGGCCTAACTATGGCTACACCTTC. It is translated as CASSPTGPNYGYTF.

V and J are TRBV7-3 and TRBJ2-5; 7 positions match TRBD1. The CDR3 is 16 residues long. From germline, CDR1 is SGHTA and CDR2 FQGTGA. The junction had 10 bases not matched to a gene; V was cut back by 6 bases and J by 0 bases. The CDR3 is CASSPLGQSYQETQYF. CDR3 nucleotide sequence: TGTGCCAGCAGTCCCCTGGGACAGTCGTACCAAGAGACCCAGTACTTC.

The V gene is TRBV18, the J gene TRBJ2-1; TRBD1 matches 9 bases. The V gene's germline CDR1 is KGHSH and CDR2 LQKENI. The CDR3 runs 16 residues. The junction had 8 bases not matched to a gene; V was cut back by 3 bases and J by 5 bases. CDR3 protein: CASSPPRDRVNNEQFF. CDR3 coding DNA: TGTGCCAGCTCACCTCCCCGGGACAGGGTCAACAATGAGCAGTTCTTC.

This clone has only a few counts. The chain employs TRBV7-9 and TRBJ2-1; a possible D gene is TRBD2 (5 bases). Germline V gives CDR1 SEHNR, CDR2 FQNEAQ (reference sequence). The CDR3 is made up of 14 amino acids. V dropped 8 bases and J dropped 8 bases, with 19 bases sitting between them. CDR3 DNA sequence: TGTGCCAGCCCGGGGTCCGGTATTGTCGATGAGCAGTTCTTC. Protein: CASPGSGIVDEQFF.

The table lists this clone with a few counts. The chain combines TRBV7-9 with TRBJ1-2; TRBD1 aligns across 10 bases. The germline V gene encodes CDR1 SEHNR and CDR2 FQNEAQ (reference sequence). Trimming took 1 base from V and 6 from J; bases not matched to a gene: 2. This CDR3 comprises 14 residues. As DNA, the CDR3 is TGTGCCAGCAGCTTAGACGGACAGGGGGATGGCTACACCTTC. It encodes CASSLDGQGDGYTF.

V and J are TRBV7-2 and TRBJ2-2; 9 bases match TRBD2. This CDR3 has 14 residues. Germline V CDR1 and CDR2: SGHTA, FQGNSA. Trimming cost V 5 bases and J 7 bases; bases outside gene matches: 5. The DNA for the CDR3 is TGTGCCAGCAGCCCAATAGCGGGAGTCGGGGAGCTGTTTTTT. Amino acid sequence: CASSPIAGVGELFF.